This T cell receptor (beta chain) came from a study of T cell responses to AZD1222 COVID-19 vaccine. The wider study: Timing groups of about 4 and about 12 weeks for second doses were pooled.

About this clone itself: Its target is not known.

Trimming shortened V by 6 bases and J by 8 bases, and 25 bases separated the two germline ends. CDR3 length: 17 amino acids. The method was immunoSEQ multiplex PCR; TCRdb's version includes in-frame clones alone and lacks a portion of them. The table has 100,000 to 150,000 clones, 92% seen once. Study outcomes and limitations: The study sampled repertoires only after the peak T cell response. Clonal diversity may have been underestimated in mostly white British donors. Just six AZD1222 recipients were seropositive at baseline.

The sequencing here drew on peripheral blood, taken on day 0 of AZD1222 vaccination. The receptor comes from an adult in good health. The gene calls are TRBV23-1 and TRBJ1-4; weak D call: TRBD1 (5 bases). TRBV23-1 falls under the ORF class, with uncertain function. CDR3 loop: CASSQSGRGRALEKLFF. The CDR3, as DNA: TGCGCCAGCAGCCAGTCGGGTAGGGGCAGGGCCCTGGAAAAACTGTTTTTT.